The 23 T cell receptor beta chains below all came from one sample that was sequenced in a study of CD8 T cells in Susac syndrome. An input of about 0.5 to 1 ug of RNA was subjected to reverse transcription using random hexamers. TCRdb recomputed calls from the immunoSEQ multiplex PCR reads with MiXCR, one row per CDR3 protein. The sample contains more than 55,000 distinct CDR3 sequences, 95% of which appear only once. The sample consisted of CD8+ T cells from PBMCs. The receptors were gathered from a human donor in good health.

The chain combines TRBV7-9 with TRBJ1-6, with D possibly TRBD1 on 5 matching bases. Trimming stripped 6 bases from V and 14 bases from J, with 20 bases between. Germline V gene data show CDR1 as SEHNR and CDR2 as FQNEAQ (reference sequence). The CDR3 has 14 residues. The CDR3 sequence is CASRSGTESDTLHF. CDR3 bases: TGTGCCAGCAGGTCCGGGACGGAGTCTGACACCCTCCACTTT.

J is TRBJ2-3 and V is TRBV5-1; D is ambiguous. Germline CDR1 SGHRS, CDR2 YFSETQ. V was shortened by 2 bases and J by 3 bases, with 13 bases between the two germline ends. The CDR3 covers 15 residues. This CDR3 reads CASSFNRPSTDTQYF. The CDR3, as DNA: TGCGCCAGCAGCTTCAACAGACCCTCAACAGATACGCAGTATTTT.

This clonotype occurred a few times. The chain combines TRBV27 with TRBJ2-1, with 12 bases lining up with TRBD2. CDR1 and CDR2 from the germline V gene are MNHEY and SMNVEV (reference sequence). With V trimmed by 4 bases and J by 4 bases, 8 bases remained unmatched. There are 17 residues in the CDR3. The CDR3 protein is CASSSLTSGGHYNEQFF. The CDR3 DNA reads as TGTGCCAGCAGTTCTTTGACTAGCGGGGGCCATTACAATGAGCAGTTCTTC.

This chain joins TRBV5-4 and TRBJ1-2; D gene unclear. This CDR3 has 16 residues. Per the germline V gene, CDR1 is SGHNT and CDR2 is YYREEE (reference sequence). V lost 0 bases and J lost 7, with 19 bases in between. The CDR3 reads CASSLGTEGMGTGYTF. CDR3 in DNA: TGTGCCAGCAGCTTGGGAACAGAAGGAATGGGAACTGGCTACACCTTC.

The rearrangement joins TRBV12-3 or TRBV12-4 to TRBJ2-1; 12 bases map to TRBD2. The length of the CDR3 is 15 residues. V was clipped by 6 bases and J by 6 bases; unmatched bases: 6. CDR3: CASSPSGGAFNEQFF. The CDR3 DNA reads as TGTGCCAGCAGCCCTAGCGGGGGGGCATTCAATGAGCAGTTCTTC.

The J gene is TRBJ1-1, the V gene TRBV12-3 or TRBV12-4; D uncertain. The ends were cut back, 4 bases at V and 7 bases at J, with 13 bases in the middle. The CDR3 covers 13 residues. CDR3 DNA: TGTGCCAGCAGTTCCGGGCTCCAGGTTGAAGCTTTCTTT. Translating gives CASSSGLQVEAFF.

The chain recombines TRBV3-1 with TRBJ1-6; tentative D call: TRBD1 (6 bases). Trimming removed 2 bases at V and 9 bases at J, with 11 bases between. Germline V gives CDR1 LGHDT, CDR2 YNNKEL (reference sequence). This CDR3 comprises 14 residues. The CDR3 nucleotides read TGTGCCAGCAGCCAACCACAGGGAGGTTCACCCCTCCACTTT. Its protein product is CASSQPQGGSPLHF.

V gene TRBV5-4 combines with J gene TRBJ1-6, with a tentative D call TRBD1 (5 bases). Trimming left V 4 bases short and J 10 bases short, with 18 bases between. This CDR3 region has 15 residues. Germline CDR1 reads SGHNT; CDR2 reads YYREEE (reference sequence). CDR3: CASSEGTVKGSPLHF. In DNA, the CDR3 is TGTGCCAGCAGCGAGGGGACGGTGAAAGGATCACCCCTCCACTTT.

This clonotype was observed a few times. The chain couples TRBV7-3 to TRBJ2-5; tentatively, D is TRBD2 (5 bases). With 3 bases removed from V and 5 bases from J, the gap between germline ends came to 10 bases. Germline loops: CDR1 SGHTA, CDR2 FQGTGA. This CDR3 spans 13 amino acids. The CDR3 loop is CASSLGSVETQYF. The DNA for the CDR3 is TGTGCCAGCAGCTTGGGTAGCGTTGAGACCCAGTACTTC.

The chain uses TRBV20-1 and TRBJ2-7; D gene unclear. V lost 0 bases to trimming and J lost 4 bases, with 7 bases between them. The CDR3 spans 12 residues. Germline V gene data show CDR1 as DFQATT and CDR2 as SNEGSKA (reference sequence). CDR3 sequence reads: CSARDSYYEQYV. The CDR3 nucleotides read TGCAGTGCTAGAGATAGCTATTACGAGCAGTACGTC.

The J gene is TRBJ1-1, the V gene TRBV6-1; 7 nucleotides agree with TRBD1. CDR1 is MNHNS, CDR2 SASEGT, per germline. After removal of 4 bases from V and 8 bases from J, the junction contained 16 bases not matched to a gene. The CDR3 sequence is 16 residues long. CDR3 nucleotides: TGTGCCAGCAGTGCCCAGGGAGGGGGCCTTGAAGTGGAAGCTTTCTTT. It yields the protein CASSAQGGGLEVEAFF.

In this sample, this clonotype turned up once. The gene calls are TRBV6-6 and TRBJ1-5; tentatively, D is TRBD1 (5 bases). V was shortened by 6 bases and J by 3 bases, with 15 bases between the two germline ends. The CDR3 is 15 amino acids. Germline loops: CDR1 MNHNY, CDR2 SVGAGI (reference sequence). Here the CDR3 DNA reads TGTGCCAGCAGAGACCACAGGTCTATCAATCAGCCCCAGCATTTT. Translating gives CASRDHRSINQPQHF.

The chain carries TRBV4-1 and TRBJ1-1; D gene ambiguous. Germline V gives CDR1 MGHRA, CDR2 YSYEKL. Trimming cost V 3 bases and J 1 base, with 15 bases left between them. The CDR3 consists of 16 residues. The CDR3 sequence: CASSQSKGIWNTEAFF. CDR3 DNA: TGCGCCAGCAGCCAGTCTAAAGGTATCTGGAACACTGAAGCTTTCTTT.

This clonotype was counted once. The CDR3 is CASSSGTGINEQFF. The DNA of the CDR3 is TGTGCCAGCAGCTCCGGGACAGGGATAAATGAGCAGTTCTTC. The rearrangement uses TRBV5-6 and TRBJ2-1; 9 bases agree with TRBD1. CDR1 is SGHDT, CDR2 YYEEEE, per germline. The CDR3 covers 14 residues. V was pared by 3 bases and J by 7 bases, with 5 bases of the junction left unmatched. The full variable domain, completed using reference TRBV5-6 and TRBJ2-1, is DAGVTQSPTHLIKTRGQQVTLRCSPKSGHDTVSWYQQALGQGPQFIFQYYEEEERQRGNFPDRFSGHQFPNYSSELNVNALLLGDSALYLCASSSGTGINEQFFGPGTRLTVL.

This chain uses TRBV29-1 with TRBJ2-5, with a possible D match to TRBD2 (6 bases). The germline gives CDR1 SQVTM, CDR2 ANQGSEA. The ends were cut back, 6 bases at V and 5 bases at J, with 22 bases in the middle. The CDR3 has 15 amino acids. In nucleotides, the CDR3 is TGCAGCGTCCAACCCGGAGGAGGGAGGTGGGAGACCCAGTACTTC. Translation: CSVQPGGGRWETQYF.

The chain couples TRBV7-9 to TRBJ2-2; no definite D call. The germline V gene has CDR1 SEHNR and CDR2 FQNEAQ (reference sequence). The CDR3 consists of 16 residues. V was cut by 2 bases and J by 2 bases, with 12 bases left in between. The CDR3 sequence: CASSLSLGPNTGELFF. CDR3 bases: TGTGCCAGCAGCTTATCTTTGGGTCCTAACACCGGGGAGCTGTTTTTT.

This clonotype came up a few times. CDR3 nucleotides: TGTGCCAGCAGTTACCCATACGACACTGAAGCTTTCTTT. Translation: CASSYPYDTEAFF. The J gene is TRBJ1-1, the V gene TRBV6-2 or TRBV6-3; no clear D gene. Trimming stripped 2 bases from V and 3 bases from J, with 7 bases between. This CDR3 has 13 residues. The germline V gene has CDR1 MNHEY and CDR2 SVGEGT.

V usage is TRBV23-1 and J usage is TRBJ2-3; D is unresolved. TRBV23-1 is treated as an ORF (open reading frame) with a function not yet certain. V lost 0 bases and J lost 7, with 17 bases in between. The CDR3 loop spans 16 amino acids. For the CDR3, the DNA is TGCGCCAGCAGTCAATCGCGGAGACACCTCGTGAATACGCAGTATTTT. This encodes CASSQSRRHLVNTQYF.

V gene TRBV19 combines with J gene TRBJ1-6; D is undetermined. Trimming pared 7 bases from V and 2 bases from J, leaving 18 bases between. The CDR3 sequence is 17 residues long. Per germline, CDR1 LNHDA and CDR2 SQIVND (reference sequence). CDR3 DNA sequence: TGTGCCAGTACCGTGGGTCCCTCGGAACCCTATAATTCACCCCTCCACTTT. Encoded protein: CASTVGPSEPYNSPLHF.

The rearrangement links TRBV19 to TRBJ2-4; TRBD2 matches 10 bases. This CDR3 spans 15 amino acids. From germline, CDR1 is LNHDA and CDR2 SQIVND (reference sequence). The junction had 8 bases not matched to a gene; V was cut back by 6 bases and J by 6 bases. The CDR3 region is CASSDLAGGSNIQYF. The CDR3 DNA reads TGTGCCAGTAGCGACTTAGCGGGGGGTTCAAACATTCAGTACTTC.

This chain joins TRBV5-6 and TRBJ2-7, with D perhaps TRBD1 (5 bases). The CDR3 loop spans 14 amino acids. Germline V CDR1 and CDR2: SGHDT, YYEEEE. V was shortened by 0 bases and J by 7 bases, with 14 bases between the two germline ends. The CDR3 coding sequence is TGTGCCAGCAGCTTGGTCTGGGGCGCGGATGAGCAGTACGTC. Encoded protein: CASSLVWGADEQYV.

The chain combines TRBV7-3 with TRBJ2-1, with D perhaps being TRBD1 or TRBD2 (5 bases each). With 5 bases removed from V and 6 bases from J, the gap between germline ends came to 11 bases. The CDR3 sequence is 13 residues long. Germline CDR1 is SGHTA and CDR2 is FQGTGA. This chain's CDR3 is CASSLHGGNEQFF. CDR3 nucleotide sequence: TGTGCCAGCAGCCTCCATGGGGGCAATGAGCAGTTCTTC.

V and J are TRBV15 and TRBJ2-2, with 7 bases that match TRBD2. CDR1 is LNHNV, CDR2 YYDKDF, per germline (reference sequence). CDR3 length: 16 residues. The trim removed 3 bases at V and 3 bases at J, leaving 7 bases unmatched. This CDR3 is CATSRDSGPYTGELFF. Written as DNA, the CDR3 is TGTGCCACCAGCAGGGATAGCGGGCCCTACACCGGGGAGCTGTTTTTT.